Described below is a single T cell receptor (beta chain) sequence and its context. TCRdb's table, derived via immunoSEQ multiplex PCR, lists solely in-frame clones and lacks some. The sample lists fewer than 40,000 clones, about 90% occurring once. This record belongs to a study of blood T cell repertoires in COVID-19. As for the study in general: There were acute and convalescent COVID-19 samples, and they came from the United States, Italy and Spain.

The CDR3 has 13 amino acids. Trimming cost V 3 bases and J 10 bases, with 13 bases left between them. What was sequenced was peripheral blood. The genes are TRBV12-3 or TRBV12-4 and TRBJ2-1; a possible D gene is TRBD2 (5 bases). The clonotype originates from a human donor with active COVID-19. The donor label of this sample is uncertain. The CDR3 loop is CASSFTPRGEQFF. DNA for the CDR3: TGTGCCAGCAGTTTTACCCCCCGAGGGGAGCAGTTCTTC.